These 16 T cell receptor beta chains were sequenced from one sample in a study of cytomegalovirus exposure and HLA in healthy donors (dated by TCRdb to 2017 to 2019). The library was produced with the immunoSEQ multiplex PCR assay. The multiplex PCR relied on a mix of 60 forward primers for TCR Vbeta segments and 13 reverse primers for TCR Jbeta segments. Not all clones reach the TCRdb copy of this immuneACCESS table, which keeps in-frame sequences only. Checked studies attribute under half of the gap to unresolved V genes and leave the rest unexplained. For this sample there are some 190,000 clones; 75% to 85% appear just once. Over 2% of the sample is taken by the ten largest. The sample was PBMCs. The receptors here all came from a woman between 25 and 40 years old in good health and CMV-seropositive.

The count of this clone is one. The J gene is TRBJ2-7, the V gene TRBV12-5; D remains ambiguous. The CDR3 is 14 amino acids. CDR1 and CDR2 from the germline V gene are LGHNT and FRNRAP. The V and J ends lost 0 bases and 0 bases respectively, with 6 bases between them. The CDR3 bases are TGTGCTAGTGGTTTGGTCCCGAGCTCCTACGAGCAGTACTTC. Protein: CASGLVPSSYEQYF.

DNA for the CDR3: TGTGCCAGCAGTTCCCCAATCGGACATAGCAATCAGCCCCAGCATTTT. Its protein is CASSSPIGHSNQPQHF. The genes are TRBV6-6 and TRBJ1-5, with D tentatively TRBD1 (5 bases). With 4 bases removed from V and 0 bases from J, the gap between germline ends came to 13 bases. Germline CDR1 is MNHNY and CDR2 is SVGAGI (reference sequence). CDR3 length equals 16 residues.

This chain connects TRBV7-8 to TRBJ1-6; 7 bases align to TRBD1. The CDR3 contains 18 residues. V lost 5 bases and J lost 0; bases outside the gene matches: 10. Germline CDR1 is SGHVS and CDR2 is FQNEAQ. The CDR3 nucleotides are TGTGCCAGCAGCAACCGGGACAGTGTGAGCTCCTATAATTCACCCCTCCACTTT. Amino acids: CASSNRDSVSSYNSPLHF.

J is TRBJ2-3 and V is TRBV5-1; 8 bases agree with TRBD1. Per germline, CDR1 SGHRS and CDR2 YFSETQ. This CDR3 spans 13 amino acids. V was clipped by 5 bases and J by 2 bases; unmatched bases: 1. The CDR3 DNA reads TGCGCCAGCAGGGGACAGGCCACAGATACGCAGTATTTT. Translation: CASRGQATDTQYF.

This chain links TRBV4-2 with TRBJ1-1; 8 bases line up with TRBD1. With V trimmed by 4 bases and J by 1 base, 5 bases remained unmatched. This CDR3 spans 15 amino acids. Germline-derived CDR1 and CDR2 are LGHNA and YNFKEQ. The CDR3 spells CASSPRQGPNTEAFF. Written as DNA, the CDR3 is TGTGCCAGCAGCCCCCGACAGGGGCCGAACACTGAAGCTTTCTTT.

The CDR3 reads CASSPRTAQETQYF. CDR3 sequence (DNA): TGTGCCAGCAGTCCCCGGACAGCCCAAGAGACCCAGTACTTC. The chain combines TRBV27 with TRBJ2-5; the D gene is possibly TRBD1 (6 bases). CDR3 length equals 14 residues. Per the germline V gene, CDR1 is MNHEY and CDR2 is SMNVEV (reference sequence). V was shortened by 5 bases and J by 1 base, with 11 bases between the two germline ends.

This sequence joins TRBV5-4 and TRBJ1-6; 8 bases match TRBD1. The CDR3 extends over 16 amino acids. V lost 0 bases to trimming and J lost 10 bases; unmatched junction nucleotides: 9. Germline values: CDR1 SGHNT, CDR2 YYREEE (reference sequence). The CDR3 DNA is TGTGCCAGCAGCTTGGGACAGGGGACGCTAGGATCACCCCTCCACTTT. Amino acids: CASSLGQGTLGSPLHF.

The chain joins TRBV29-1 to TRBJ2-7; the match to TRBD1 covers 7 bases. With 4 bases clipped from V and 4 bases from J, the junction kept 7 bases outside the gene matches. This CDR3 region has 13 residues. Germline V lookup: CDR1 SQVTM, CDR2 ANQGSEA. The CDR3 spells CSVGDSGVYEQYF. The CDR3 DNA reads TGCAGCGTTGGGGACAGCGGTGTTTACGAGCAGTACTTC.

V usage is TRBV11-3 and J usage is TRBJ2-3; TRBD2 matches at 9 bases. The CDR3 consists of 17 residues. Unmatched junction bases numbered 12, after V lost 6 bases and J lost 2 bases. Germline CDR1 is SGHNT and CDR2 is YENEEA. The CDR3 is CASSPGVAGGTTDTQYF. The CDR3, as DNA: TGTGCCAGCAGTCCCGGTGTGGCGGGGGGGACCACAGATACGCAGTATTTT.

The J gene is TRBJ2-5, the V gene TRBV9; possibly TRBD2 for D (7 bases). V lost 0 bases and J lost 1, with 13 bases in between. Germline-derived CDR1 and CDR2 are SGDLS and YYNGEE. This CDR3 region has 16 residues. CDR3 DNA sequence: TGTGCCAGCAGCGTAGAAGGGGGGGCTTCCCAAGAGACCCAGTACTTC. Protein product: CASSVEGGASQETQYF.

This rearrangement joins TRBV5-1 to TRBJ2-4; D might be TRBD1 (6 bases). The CDR3 consists of 11 residues. Trimming cost V 7 bases and J 10 bases, with 12 bases left between them. CDR1 and CDR2 (germline): SGHRS, YFSETQ. CDR3 sequence reads: CASSAGAIQYF. In DNA, the CDR3 is TGCGCCAGCTCGGCAGGGGCGATTCAGTACTTC.

This rearrangement joins TRBV4-1 to TRBJ2-7; 7 nucleotides line up with TRBD2. Germline CDR1 reads MGHRA; CDR2 reads YSYEKL. J was trimmed by 0 bases and V by 4 bases; bases with no gene match: 9. The length of the CDR3 is 16 residues. The CDR3 nucleotides read TGCGCCAGCAGCCCTGGACTAGAAACGGGCTCCTACGAGCAGTACTTC. Amino acids: CASSPGLETGSYEQYF.

The CDR3 sequence is CASSYKTRTGWTFF. CDR3 DNA: TGTGCCAGCAGTTACAAGACCCGGACAGGGTGGACTTTCTTT. The chain recombines TRBV6-5 with TRBJ1-1; 8 bases are a match to TRBD1. Losses at the gene ends were 2 bases for V and 12 bases for J; bases not matched to a gene: 11. CDR1 is MNHEY, CDR2 SVGAGI, per germline. The CDR3 is 14 amino acids.

As regards this clone: The sample has other DNA sequences that encode this CDR3 too. The chain uses TRBV13 and TRBJ2-5, with 14 positions matching TRBD2. V gave up 2 bases and J gave up 1 base; unmatched junction bases: 3. Germline V lookup: CDR1 PRHDT, CDR2 FYEKMQ (reference sequence). This CDR3 spans 17 amino acids. The CDR3 spells CASSLRLAGGRQETQYF. The CDR3 DNA sequence: TGTGCCAGCAGCTTACGACTAGCGGGGGGGCGCCAAGAGACCCAGTACTTC.

On this clone itself: A read error may account for a junction end that differs from germline. Distinct nucleotide sequences in the sample also encode this CDR3. V gene TRBV6-1 combines with J gene TRBJ1-5; D gene uncertain. Germline CDR1 reads MNHNS; CDR2 reads SASEGT. The CDR3 spans 12 residues. The CDR3 sequence is CASSERGLLQHF. The CDR3 DNA follows: TGTGCCAGCAGTGAAAGAGGGCTTCTTCAGCATTTC.

This sequence joins TRBV5-6 and TRBJ1-5; 9 bases align to TRBD1. From germline, CDR1 is SGHDT and CDR2 YYEEEE. The CDR3 runs 16 residues. Losses at the gene ends were 3 bases for V and 4 bases for J; bases not matched to a gene: 8. The CDR3 bases are TGTGCCAGCAGCTCCGGGACAGGGCTGCTTAATCAGCCCCAGCATTTT. Encoded protein: CASSSGTGLLNQPQHF.